This TCR beta chain was recovered during a study of blood T cell dynamics during melanoma immunotherapy. V was shortened by 0 bases and J by 4 bases, with 19 bases between the two germline ends. Germline V gives CDR1 LGHNA, CDR2 YNFKEQ. The CDR3 contains 19 residues. Data came from immunoSEQ multiplex PCR; TCRdb stores just in-frame clones and leaves some out. The sample carries about 10,000 clones, around 89% recorded once. Time point specified: pre-treatment baseline. This clone has just a few counts. The material sequenced was blood, taken from a patient treated with checkpoint blockade. The TCR was taken from a human donor with melanoma. V usage is TRBV4-2 and J usage is TRBJ2-6; D gene unclear. The CDR3 here is CASSQEWTQASRGANVLTF. For the CDR3, the DNA is TGTGCCAGCAGCCAAGAATGGACCCAAGCCTCGAGAGGGGCCAACGTCCTGACTTTC.